This T cell receptor (beta chain) was identified in a study of cytomegalovirus exposure and HLA in healthy donors. Study-wide results and limits: A highly shared variant cluster was judged a likely technical artifact. Reports indicate that TCR beta sequences accurately predicted the HLA-A and HLA-B alleles of most subjects. With further analysis later on, most CMV-associated TCR beta chains appeared HLA-restricted. Immune exposure information available was restricted to CMV serostatus.

The length of the CDR3 is 15 residues. Germline V gene data show CDR1 as MDHEN and CDR2 as SYDVKM. V lost 5 bases to trimming and J lost 4 bases; unmatched junction nucleotides: 6. The PCR was carried out with 60 Vbeta primers and 13 Jbeta primers. This table comes from immunoSEQ multiplex PCR, and its TCRdb copy is limited to in-frame clones, with some not included. The repertoire consists of about 110,000 clones, with over 60% occurring once and the leading ten covering roughly 2.9%. Comments on this clone: Its antigen remains unidentified.

V usage is TRBV28 and J usage is TRBJ1-4, with TRBD1 identical over 8 bases. The TCR sequence derives from an older woman in good health and CMV-seropositive. Sequenced input: PBMCs. CDR3 residues: CASSPGTGNNEKLFF. CDR3 bases: TGTGCCAGCAGTCCCGGGACAGGAAATAATGAAAAACTGTTTTTT.